This TCR beta chain is drawn from a study of blood T cell repertoires in COVID-19. Study-level information: Sites in the United States, Italy and Spain provided acute and convalescent COVID-19 samples.

Germline V CDR1 and CDR2: MDHEN, SYDVKM. The CDR3 covers 14 residues. V was pared by 3 bases and J by 5 bases, with 10 bases between. Profiled with immunoSEQ multiplex PCR; TCRdb holds only in-frame clones, not every one. Here the sample spans hundreds of thousands of clones, about 84% being singletons. The sample was peripheral blood. The TCR comes from a woman older than 75 with acute or convalescent COVID-19. The chain links TRBV28 to TRBJ2-2; weak D call: TRBD1 (6 bases). CDR3 nucleotides: TGTGCCAGCAGTTTTACCAGGGGAACCGGGGAGCTGTTTTTT. It codes for CASSFTRGTGELFF.